This passage covers 17 T cell receptor beta chains from one sample sequenced in a study of blood T cell repertoires in COVID-19. The repertoire was sequenced with immunoSEQ multiplex PCR; TCRdb's copy has only in-frame clones and lacks some. The sample includes roughly 200,000 clones, about 85% of them seen just once. Specimen: peripheral blood. These receptors all stem from a woman aged 30 to 39 with active or convalescent COVID-19.

This clone was seen many times. The chain carries TRBV19 and TRBJ1-2; D not certain. CDR1 is LNHDA, CDR2 SQIVND, per germline (reference sequence). The CDR3 loop spans 12 amino acids. Trimming shortened V by 6 bases and J by 3 bases, and 8 bases separated the two germline ends. The CDR3 here is CASSKDYYGYTF. The CDR3 DNA reads TGTGCCAGTAGCAAGGACTACTATGGCTACACCTTC.

V and J are TRBV28 and TRBJ1-1; D perhaps matches TRBD1 (6 bases). This CDR3 has 13 amino acids. CDR1 and CDR2 (germline): MDHEN, SYDVKM. V lost 6 bases, J lost 7 bases, and 15 bases lay in between. CDR3 coding DNA: TGTGCCAGCAGCGGACAGCAGACTATTGAAGCTTTCTTT. Encoded protein: CASSGQQTIEAFF. The full variable domain, completed using reference TRBV28 and TRBJ1-1, is DVKVTQSSRYLVKRTGEKVFLECVQDMDHENMFWYRQDPGLGLRLIYFSYDVKMKEKGDIPEGYSVSREKKERFSLILESASTNQTSMYLCASSGQQTIEAFFGQGTRLTVV.

This chain connects TRBV9 to TRBJ2-3, with TRBD2 matching 10 bases. J gave up 4 bases and V 0 bases, and 8 bases lay outside the gene matches. CDR1 and CDR2 (germline): SGDLS, YYNGEE. CDR3 length equals 17 residues. This CDR3 is CASSVETSGGASDTQYF. In DNA form, the CDR3 reads TGTGCCAGCAGCGTAGAGACGAGCGGGGGGGCATCAGATACGCAGTATTTT.

This chain's CDR3 is CASSLAGARLAGVGDTQYF. CDR3 bases: TGTGCCAGCAGCTTAGCCGGGGCTCGACTAGCGGGAGTCGGAGATACGCAGTATTTT. The gene calls are TRBV7-9 and TRBJ2-3, with 12 bases that match TRBD2. Germline lookup yields CDR1 SEHNR and CDR2 FQNEAQ (reference sequence). V lost 0 bases to trimming and J lost 5 bases; unmatched junction nucleotides: 12. The CDR3 is 19 amino acids.

This chain connects TRBV20-1 to TRBJ2-3; D perhaps matches TRBD1 (5 bases). Germline CDR1 DFQATT, CDR2 SNEGSKA (reference sequence). The CDR3 runs to 14 residues. The V end was cut by 3 bases, the J end by 5 bases, with 15 bases between. The CDR3 DNA follows: TGCAGTGCTAGTGTTTACAGGAAAAAAGATACGCAGTATTTT. This translates into CSASVYRKKDTQYF.

This rearrangement joins TRBV28 to TRBJ1-1; TRBD1 aligns across 7 bases. Germline CDR1 and CDR2: MDHEN and SYDVKM. The CDR3 extends over 17 amino acids. J lost 1 base, V lost 3 bases, and 11 bases had no gene match. The CDR3 loop is CASSFDFGTDTNTEAFF. CDR3 DNA: TGTGCCAGCAGTTTTGATTTCGGGACAGACACGAACACTGAAGCTTTCTTT.

This clone has only one observation. This chain links TRBV6-6 with TRBJ2-7; the D is unclear. V was shortened by 7 bases and J by 3 bases, with 13 bases between the two germline ends. CDR3 length: 13 residues. Germline values: CDR1 MNHNY, CDR2 SVGAGI (reference sequence). This chain's CDR3 is CASTLSHSYEQYF. The CDR3 DNA reads TGTGCCAGCACTCTCTCCCACAGCTACGAGCAGTACTTC.

Only a few counts were recorded for this clone. V is TRBV5-4 and J is TRBJ2-7, with D possibly matching TRBD1 (6 bases). V lost 0 bases and J 6 bases, leaving 19 bases between the germline ends. Germline V lookup: CDR1 SGHNT, CDR2 YYREEE (reference sequence). CDR3 length: 16 residues. The CDR3 DNA is TGTGCCAGCAGCTTGGGGGTTAGGCAGGGGATACGCGAGCAGTACTTC. This sequence encodes CASSLGVRQGIREQYF.

This chain joins TRBV4-2 and TRBJ2-3, with D maybe TRBD2 (6 bases). The CDR3 has 17 amino acids. The V gene's germline CDR1 is LGHNA and CDR2 YNFKEQ. V dropped 4 bases and J dropped 2 bases, with 19 bases sitting between them. For the CDR3, the DNA is TGTGCCAGCAGCCCGACCCACCCTAGCGAACCCACAGATACGCAGTATTTT. Translating it yields CASSPTHPSEPTDTQYF.

CDR3 nucleotides: TGTGCCACAGTAACTAGCGGAGAACTCACAGATACGCAGTATTTT. It yields the protein CATVTSGELTDTQYF. The rearrangement links TRBV6-5 to TRBJ2-3; 8 bases fit TRBD2. CDR1 is MNHEY and CDR2 is SVGAGI in the germline V gene. The V gene end was trimmed by 10 bases and the J gene end by 2 bases; junction bases not matched to a gene: 11. The CDR3 has 15 amino acids.

The CDR3, as DNA: TGTGCCAGCCTACCCCTTGCGGGGGGGAAGAACAATGAGCAGTTCTTC. Its translation: CASLPLAGGKNNEQFF. The chain combines TRBV18 with TRBJ2-1; 9 bases align to TRBD2. The germline V gene encodes CDR1 KGHSH and CDR2 LQKENI. The CDR3 has 16 residues. Germline trimming cut 8 bases from V and 5 bases from J; bases unmatched to any gene: 13.

The chain recombines TRBV5-1 with TRBJ2-3; tentatively, D is TRBD1 (5 bases). The CDR3 consists of 15 residues. Deletions cut 3 bases from V and 2 bases from J, with 13 bases between. From germline, CDR1 is SGHRS and CDR2 YFSETQ. The CDR3 DNA reads TGCGCCAGCAGCTCCGGGCTACAGGACACAGATACGCAGTATTTT. Its translation is CASSSGLQDTDTQYF.

In its sample, this clone was seen once. The J gene is TRBJ2-5, the V gene TRBV19; D perhaps matches TRBD1 (5 bases). The CDR3 totals 15 residues. Trimming removed 1 base at V and 4 bases at J, with 13 bases between. CDR1 is LNHDA and CDR2 is SQIVND in the germline V gene (reference sequence). For the CDR3, the DNA is TGTGCCAGTAGTATAGTTAGCCAGGGCCGAGAGACCCAGTACTTC. Its protein is CASSIVSQGRETQYF.

This clone was seen only once. The chain combines TRBV19 with TRBJ1-2, with TRBD1 as a possible D gene (6 bases). The CDR3 has 14 residues. V was shortened by 9 bases and J by 4 bases, with 18 bases between the two germline ends. Germline CDR1 is LNHDA and CDR2 is SQIVND (reference sequence). DNA of the CDR3: TGTGCCAGAAAAGAACAGGGTACTACCTATGGCTACACCTTC. It translates to CARKEQGTTYGYTF.

The V call is TRBV5-4, the J call TRBJ1-5; TRBD1 might be the D (6 bases). V dropped 1 base and J dropped 1 base, with 15 bases sitting between them. The CDR3 contains 17 residues. Germline V gene data show CDR1 as SGHNT and CDR2 as YYREEE (reference sequence). In DNA form, the CDR3 reads TGTGCCAGCAGCTTGTATAAGGGGGGGCAGAGCAATCAGCCCCAGCATTTT. This encodes CASSLYKGGQSNQPQHF.

CDR3 DNA sequence: TGTGCCAGCAGGGGGACAGGGCGCCTGGGGAACTATGGCTACACCTTC. Its protein product is CASRGTGRLGNYGYTF. This chain links TRBV2 with TRBJ1-2; 9 bases match TRBD1. The V gene end was trimmed by 6 bases and the J gene end by 2 bases; junction bases not matched to a gene: 10. This CDR3 contains 16 residues. Germline-derived CDR1 and CDR2 are SNHLY and FYNNEI.

This chain links TRBV30 with TRBJ2-3; TRBD2 matches at 10 bases. V shed 3 bases, J shed 1 base, and the junction held 1 base outside the gene matches. The CDR3 runs 14 residues. Per the germline V gene, CDR1 is GTSNPN and CDR2 is SVGIG (reference sequence). The CDR3 reads CAWRGTSGTDTQYF. The CDR3, as DNA: TGTGCCTGGAGGGGGACTAGCGGCACAGATACGCAGTATTTT.